The subject of this entry is one TCR beta chain. Repertoires were generated with immunoSEQ multiplex PCR, while TCRdb's copy carries only in-frame clones and drops some. The table includes about 31,000 clones, approximately 90% detected once. Germline assignment: CDR1 GTSNPN and CDR2 SVGIG (reference sequence). V lost 0 bases, J lost 4 bases, and 5 bases stayed unmatched. The CDR3 spans 14 residues. This sample is drawn from a study of PD-1 and CTLA-4 blockade in melanoma. This chain links TRBV30 with TRBJ1-2; 7 bases align to TRBD1. This sequence was found in a human donor with melanoma. The sample here was CD8+ T cells from peripheral blood, taken from a patient given anti-PD-1 treatment. The CDR3 here is CAWSVGTDSYGYTF. The CDR3 DNA is TGTGCCTGGAGTGTGGGGACAGATTCCTATGGCTACACCTTC.